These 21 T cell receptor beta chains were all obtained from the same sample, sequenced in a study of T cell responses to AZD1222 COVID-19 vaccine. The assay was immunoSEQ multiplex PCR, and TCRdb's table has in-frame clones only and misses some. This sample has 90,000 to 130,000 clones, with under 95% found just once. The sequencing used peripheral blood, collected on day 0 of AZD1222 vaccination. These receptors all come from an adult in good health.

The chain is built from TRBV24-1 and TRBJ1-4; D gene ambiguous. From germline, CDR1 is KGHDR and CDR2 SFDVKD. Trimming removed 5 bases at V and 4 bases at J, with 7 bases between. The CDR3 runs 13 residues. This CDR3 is CATSAPSNEKLFF. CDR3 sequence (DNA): TGTGCCACCAGTGCCCCGAGTAATGAAAAACTGTTTTTT.

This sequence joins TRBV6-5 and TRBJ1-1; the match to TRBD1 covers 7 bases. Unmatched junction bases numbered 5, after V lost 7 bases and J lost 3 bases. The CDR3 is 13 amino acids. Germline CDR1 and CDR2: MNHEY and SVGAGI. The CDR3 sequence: CASMAGGDTEAFF. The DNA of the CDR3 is TGTGCCAGCATGGCAGGGGGAGACACTGAAGCTTTCTTT.

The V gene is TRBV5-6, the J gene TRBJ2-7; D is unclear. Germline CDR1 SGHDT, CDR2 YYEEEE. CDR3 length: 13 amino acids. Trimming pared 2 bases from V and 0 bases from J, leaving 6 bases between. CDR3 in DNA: TGTGCCAGCAGCTTCCAGAACTCCTACGAGCAGTACTTC. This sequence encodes CASSFQNSYEQYF.

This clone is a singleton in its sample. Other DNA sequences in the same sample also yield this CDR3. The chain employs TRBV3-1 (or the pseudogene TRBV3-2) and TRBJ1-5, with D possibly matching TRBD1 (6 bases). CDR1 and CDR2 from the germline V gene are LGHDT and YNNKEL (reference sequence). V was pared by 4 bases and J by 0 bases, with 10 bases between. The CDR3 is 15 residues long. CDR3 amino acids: CASSPGVGSNQPQHF. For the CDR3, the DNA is TGTGCCAGCAGCCCAGGGGTAGGTAGCAATCAGCCCCAGCATTTT.

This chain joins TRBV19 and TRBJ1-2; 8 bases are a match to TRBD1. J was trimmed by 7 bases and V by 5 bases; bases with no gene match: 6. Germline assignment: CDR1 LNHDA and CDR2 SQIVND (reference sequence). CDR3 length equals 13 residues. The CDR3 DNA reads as TGTGCCAGTAGTCCCGACAGGGGAGGTGGCTACACCTTC. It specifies CASSPDRGGGYTF.

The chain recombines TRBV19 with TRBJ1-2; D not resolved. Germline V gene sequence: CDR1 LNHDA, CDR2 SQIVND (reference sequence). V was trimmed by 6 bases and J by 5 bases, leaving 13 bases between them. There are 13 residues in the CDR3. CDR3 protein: CASRTSRRYGYTF. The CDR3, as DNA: TGTGCCAGTAGGACGTCTCGGCGATATGGCTACACCTTC.

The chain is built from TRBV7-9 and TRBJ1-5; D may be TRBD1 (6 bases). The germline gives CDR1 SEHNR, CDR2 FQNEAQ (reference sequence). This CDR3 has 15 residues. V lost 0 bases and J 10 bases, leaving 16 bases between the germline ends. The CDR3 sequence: CASSLAGGRGEPQHF. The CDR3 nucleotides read TGTGCCAGCAGCTTAGCGGGAGGCAGGGGAGAACCCCAGCATTTT.

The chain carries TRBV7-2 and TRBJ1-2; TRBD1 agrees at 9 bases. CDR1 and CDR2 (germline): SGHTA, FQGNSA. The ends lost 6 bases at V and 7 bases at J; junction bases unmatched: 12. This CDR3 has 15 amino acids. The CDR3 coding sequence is TGTGCCAGCAGTCGCCCGACAGGGGGAATTTTTGGCTACACCTTC. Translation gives CASSRPTGGIFGYTF.

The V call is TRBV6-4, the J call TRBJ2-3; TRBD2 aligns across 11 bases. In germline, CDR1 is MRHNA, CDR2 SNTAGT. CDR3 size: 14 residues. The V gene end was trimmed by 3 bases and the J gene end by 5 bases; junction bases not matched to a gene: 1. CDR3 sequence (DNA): TGTGCCAGCAGTGATGGACTAGCGGGAGATACGCAGTATTTT. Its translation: CASSDGLAGDTQYF.

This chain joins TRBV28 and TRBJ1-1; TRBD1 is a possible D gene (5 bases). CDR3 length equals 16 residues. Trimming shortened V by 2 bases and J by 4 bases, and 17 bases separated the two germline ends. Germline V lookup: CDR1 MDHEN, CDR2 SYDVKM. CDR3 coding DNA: TGTGCCAGCAGTTTACACCTGGTGGAGGGGACCACTGAAGCTTTCTTT. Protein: CASSLHLVEGTTEAFF.

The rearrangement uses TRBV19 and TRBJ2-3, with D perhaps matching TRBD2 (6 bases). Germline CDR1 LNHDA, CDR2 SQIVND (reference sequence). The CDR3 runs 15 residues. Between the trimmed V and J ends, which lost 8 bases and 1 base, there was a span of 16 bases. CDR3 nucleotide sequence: TGTGCCAGTGCTAGCCGAGGGACTCGCACAGATACGCAGTATTTT. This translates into CASASRGTRTDTQYF.

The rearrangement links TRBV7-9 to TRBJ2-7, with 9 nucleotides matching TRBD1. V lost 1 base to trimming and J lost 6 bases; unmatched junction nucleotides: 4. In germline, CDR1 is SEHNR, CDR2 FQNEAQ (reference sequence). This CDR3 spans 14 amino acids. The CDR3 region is CASSLGDRAGEQYF. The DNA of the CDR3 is TGTGCCAGCAGCTTAGGGGACAGGGCTGGCGAGCAGTACTTC. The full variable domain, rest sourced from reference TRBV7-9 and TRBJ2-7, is DTGVSQNPRHKITKRGQNVTFRCDPISEHNRLYWYRQTLGQGPEFLTYFQNEAQLEKSRLLSDRFSAERPKGSFSTLEIQRTEQGDSAMYLCASSLGDRAGEQYFGPGTRLTVT.

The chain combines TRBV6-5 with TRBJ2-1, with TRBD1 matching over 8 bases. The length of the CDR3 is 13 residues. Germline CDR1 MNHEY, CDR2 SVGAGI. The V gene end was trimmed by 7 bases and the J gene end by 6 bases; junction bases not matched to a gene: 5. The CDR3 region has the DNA TGTGCCAGCACTAACGGACAGGGCAATGAGCAGTTCTTC. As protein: CASTNGQGNEQFF.

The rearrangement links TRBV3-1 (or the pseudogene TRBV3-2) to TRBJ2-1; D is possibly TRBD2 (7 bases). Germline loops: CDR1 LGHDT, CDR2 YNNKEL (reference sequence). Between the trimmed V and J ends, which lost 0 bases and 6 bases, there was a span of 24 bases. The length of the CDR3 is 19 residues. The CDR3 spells CASSQDRPRGPDARNEQFF. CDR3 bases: TGTGCCAGCAGCCAAGATCGGCCGCGGGGGCCCGATGCCCGCAATGAGCAGTTCTTC.

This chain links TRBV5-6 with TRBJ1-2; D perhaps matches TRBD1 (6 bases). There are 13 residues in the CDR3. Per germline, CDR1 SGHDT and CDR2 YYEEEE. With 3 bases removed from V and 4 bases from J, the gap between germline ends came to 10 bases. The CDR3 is CASSSQGSYGYTF. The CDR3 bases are TGTGCCAGCAGCTCACAGGGTTCCTATGGCTACACCTTC.

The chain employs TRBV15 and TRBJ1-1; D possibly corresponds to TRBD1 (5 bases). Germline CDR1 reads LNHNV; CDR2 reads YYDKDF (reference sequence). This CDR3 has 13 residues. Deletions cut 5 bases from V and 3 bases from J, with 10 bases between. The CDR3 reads CATSQGRHTEAFF. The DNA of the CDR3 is TGTGCCACCAGCCAGGGACGCCACACTGAAGCTTTCTTT.

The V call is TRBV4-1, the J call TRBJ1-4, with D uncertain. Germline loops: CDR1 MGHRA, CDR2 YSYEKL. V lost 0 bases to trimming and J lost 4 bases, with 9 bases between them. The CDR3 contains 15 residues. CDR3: CASSQDGRNNEKLFF. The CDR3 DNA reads TGCGCCAGCAGCCAAGACGGCAGGAATAATGAAAAACTGTTTTTT.

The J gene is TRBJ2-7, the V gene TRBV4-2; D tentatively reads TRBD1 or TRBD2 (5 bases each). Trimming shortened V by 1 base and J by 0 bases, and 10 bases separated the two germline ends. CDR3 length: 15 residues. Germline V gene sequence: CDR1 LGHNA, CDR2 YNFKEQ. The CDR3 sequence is CASSQAPGPSYEQYF. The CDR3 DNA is TGTGCCAGCAGCCAAGCGCCGGGACCCTCCTACGAGCAGTACTTC.

The CDR3 loop is CAWSLTQTQYF. The CDR3 DNA sequence: TGTGCCTGGAGTTTAACGCAAACCCAGTACTTC. The chain recombines TRBV30 with TRBJ2-5, with D unresolved. V lost 2 bases, J lost 8 bases, and 9 bases lay in between. Germline V lookup: CDR1 GTSNPN, CDR2 SVGIG (reference sequence). The CDR3 is 11 amino acids.

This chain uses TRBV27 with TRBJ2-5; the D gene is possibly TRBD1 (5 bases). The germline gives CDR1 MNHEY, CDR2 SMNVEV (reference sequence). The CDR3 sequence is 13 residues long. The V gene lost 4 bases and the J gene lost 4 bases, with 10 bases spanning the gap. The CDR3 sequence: CASSWGRVETQYF. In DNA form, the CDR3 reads TGTGCCAGCAGTTGGGGCAGGGTAGAGACCCAGTACTTC.

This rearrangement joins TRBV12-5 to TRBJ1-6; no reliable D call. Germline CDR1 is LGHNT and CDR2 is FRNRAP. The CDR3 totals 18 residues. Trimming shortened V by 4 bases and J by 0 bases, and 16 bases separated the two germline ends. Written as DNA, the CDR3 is TGTGCTAGTGGTTCCTACCTCCGGGTCCGCTCCTATAATTCACCCCTCCACTTT. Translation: CASGSYLRVRSYNSPLHF.